Listed below are T cell receptor beta chains from one sample, sequenced in a study of T cell repertoires in cytomegalovirus infection. TCRdb analysed the reads with MiXCR anew, one entry per CDR3 protein. The sample records 200,000 or so distinct CDR3 sequences, 28% being singletons. The sequenced sample consisted of PBMCs. All receptors come from a human donor in good health (CMV status not recorded). Some clones in this sample may be carry-over from other donors' samples. CDR3s include the opening cysteine and the closing phenylalanine or tryptophan. The D gene is left open where the match is weak. The size of a clone is reported for some rows only, either as once, few or many, or as a class for expanded clones.

size: few; D: .; J: TRBJ1-5; V: TRBV7-2; DNA: TGTGCCAGCAGCTTAGACGGTCAGTCTTATCAGCCCCAGCATTTT; CDR3: CASSLDGQSYQPQHF
size: few; D: .; J: TRBJ1-1; V: TRBV29-1; DNA: TGCAGCGTTGTTGAACAATGGAACACTGAAGCTTTCTTT; CDR3: CSVVEQWNTEAFF
size: .; D: .; J: TRBJ2-6; V: TRBV19; DNA: TGTGCCAGTAGTATTCCCCTCGGTCGGGGGGCGCAGGGGGCCAACGTCCTGACTTTC; CDR3: CASSIPLGRGAQGANVLTF
size: few; D: TRBD1; J: TRBJ1-2; V: TRBV7-9; DNA: TGTGCCAGCAGCACCGGGACAGCAGTTAACTATGGCTACACCTTC; CDR3: CASSTGTAVNYGYTF
size: .; D: .; J: TRBJ2-4; V: TRBV19; DNA: TGTGCCAGTAGTCTACAGGGCACCATTTCCCTAGCCAAAAACATTCAGTACTTC; CDR3: CASSLQGTISLAKNIQYF
size: .; D: .; J: TRBJ1-2; V: TRBV19; DNA: TGTGCCAGTAAGGCAGGGAGTCCCTACACCTTC; CDR3: CASKAGSPYTF
size: .; D: .; J: TRBJ1-1; V: TRBV30; DNA: TGTGCCTGGGAGAGGGTTGGTGAAGCTTTCTTT; CDR3: CAWERVGEAFF
size: .; D: TRBD1; J: TRBJ2-2; V: TRBV19; DNA: TGTGCCAGTTCCTCCCCTCCGGGACAGGGGCTTACCGGGGAGCTGTTTTTT; CDR3: CASSSPPGQGLTGELFF
size: .; D: .; J: TRBJ2-3; V: TRBV5-6; DNA: TGTGCCAGCAGCTCTCCCCCGACAGAGCCCACAGATACGCAGTATTTT; CDR3: CASSSPPTEPTDTQYF
size: many; D: TRBD2; J: TRBJ2-7; V: TRBV7-2; DNA: TGTGCCAGCAGCCCCTGGACTAGCGGGGGGGCGTCGCACGAGCAGTACTTC; CDR3: CASSPWTSGGASHEQYF
size: .; D: TRBD1; J: TRBJ1-5; V: TRBV6-2/TRBV6-3; DNA: TGTGCCACCGACAGGGGCAATCAGCCCCAGCATTTT; CDR3: CATDRGNQPQHF
size: many; D: .; J: TRBJ1-2; V: TRBV7-8; DNA: TGTGCCAGCAGCTTACTACCGGGACATCATGGCTACACCTTC; CDR3: CASSLLPGHHGYTF
size: few; D: .; J: TRBJ1-1; V: TRBV9; DNA: TGTGCCAGCAGCGAAACGGACAGTTTGAACACTGAAGCTTTCTTT; CDR3: CASSETDSLNTEAFF
size: .; D: TRBD1; J: TRBJ2-7; V: TRBV7-2; DNA: TGTGCCAGCAGCCCCCAGGGGGAATCCTACGAGCAGTACTTC; CDR3: CASSPQGESYEQYF
size: .; D: .; J: TRBJ2-5; V: TRBV15; DNA: TGTGCCACCAGCAGAGTACGGGGGGAGACCCAGTACTTC; CDR3: CATSRVRGETQYF
size: few; D: .; J: TRBJ2-1; V: TRBV11-2; DNA: TGTGCCAGCAGCTTAGTAAGGGGATATGAGCAGTTCTTC; CDR3: CASSLVRGYEQFF
size: .; D: TRBD1; J: TRBJ2-7; V: TRBV7-2; DNA: TGTGCCAGCAGCTCTAGACAGGGTCCTTTCTACGAGCAGTACTTC; CDR3: CASSSRQGPFYEQYF
size: few; D: TRBD1; J: TRBJ1-1; V: TRBV7-2; DNA: TGTGCCAGCAGCGAAGACAGGGGTCCGACTGAAGCTTTCTTT; CDR3: CASSEDRGPTEAFF
size: .; D: .; J: TRBJ2-7; V: TRBV7-8; DNA: TGTGCCAGCAGCTTATCCAGGGGATCTAGCGAGCAGTACTTC; CDR3: CASSLSRGSSEQYF
size: .; D: .; J: TRBJ2-2; V: TRBV6-8; DNA: TGTGCCAGCATCAAGGGGAACACCGGGGAGCTGTTTTTT; CDR3: CASIKGNTGELFF
size: .; D: .; J: TRBJ2-1; V: TRBV7-3; DNA: TGTGCCAGCAGCTTAACGACGGGTTCTGAGCAGTTCTTC; CDR3: CASSLTTGSEQFF
size: few; D: .; J: TRBJ2-3; V: TRBV12-3/TRBV12-4; DNA: TGTGCCAGCAGCCGGGCTCGGACAGATACGCAGTATTTT; CDR3: CASSRARTDTQYF
size: .; D: .; J: TRBJ1-1; V: TRBV11-2; DNA: TGTGCCAGCAGCTTAGGTCAGGCGATTGAAGCTTTCTTT; CDR3: CASSLGQAIEAFF
size: few; D: TRBD1; J: TRBJ2-6; V: TRBV6-6; DNA: TGTGCCAGCAGTTACTCGGCGACAGGGCCAATAAGCTCTGGGGCCAACGTCCTGACTTTC; CDR3: CASSYSATGPISSGANVLTF
size: many; D: .; J: TRBJ2-7; V: TRBV7-2; DNA: TGTGCCAGCAACCCTCCCGGGGGATGGGGCGAGCAGTACTTC; CDR3: CASNPPGGWGEQYF
size: .; D: TRBD2; J: TRBJ2-1; V: TRBV6-6; DNA: TGTGCCAGCAGTTACACCCAGCGGGGTATAAATGAGCAGTTCTTC; CDR3: CASSYTQRGINEQFF
size: .; D: TRBD1; J: TRBJ1-6; V: TRBV6-5; DNA: TGTGCCAGCAGTTACTCGGCAGGGGGCAGGGACTCACCCCTCCACTTT; CDR3: CASSYSAGGRDSPLHF
size: .; D: TRBD2; J: TRBJ2-7; V: TRBV7-9; DNA: TGTGCCAGCACTCTTGGGGGGGGTATCTCCTACGAGCAGTACTTC; CDR3: CASTLGGGISYEQYF
size: many; D: TRBD1; J: TRBJ1-4; V: TRBV7-8; DNA: TGTGCCAGCAGCGCCGGGACGACAGGGGCTAATGAAAAACTGTTTTTT; CDR3: CASSAGTTGANEKLFF
size: .; D: .; J: TRBJ2-3; V: TRBV19; DNA: TGTGCCAGTAGTATGACATCAGATACGCAGTATTTT; CDR3: CASSMTSDTQYF
size: few; D: .; J: TRBJ1-1; V: TRBV6-6; DNA: TGTGCCAGCAGGCTGGGACAGAACACTGAAGCTTTCTTT; CDR3: CASRLGQNTEAFF
size: .; D: .; J: TRBJ1-2; V: TRBV19; DNA: TGTGCCAGTTCAGGGGATGGCTACACCTTC; CDR3: CASSGDGYTF
size: .; D: .; J: TRBJ2-2; V: TRBV5-4; DNA: TGTGCCAGCAGCTTAATTCAAGGATCCGGGGAGCTGTTTTTT; CDR3: CASSLIQGSGELFF
size: .; D: .; J: TRBJ1-6; V: TRBV7-6; DNA: TGTGCCAGCAGCTCAGGGTTTCGATTAGGATCACCCCTCCACTTT; CDR3: CASSSGFRLGSPLHF
size: few; D: .; J: TRBJ1-2; V: TRBV6-5; DNA: TGTGCCAGCAGTGGTGGGGGGTCACTTTACGGCTACACCTTC; CDR3: CASSGGGSLYGYTF
size: .; D: TRBD2; J: TRBJ2-2; V: TRBV20-1; DNA: TGCAGTGCTTCTGGACTAGCGGCCAACACCGGGGAGCTGTTTTTT; CDR3: CSASGLAANTGELFF
size: few; D: .; J: TRBJ2-3; V: TRBV5-8; DNA: TGTGCCAGCAGCTTGGTTGTCCGACGGCCGGATACGCAGTATTTT; CDR3: CASSLVVRRPDTQYF
size: few; D: TRBD1; J: TRBJ2-7; V: TRBV6-2/TRBV6-3; DNA: TGTGCCAGCAGTTCCCGACGACAGGGGCGATCCTACGAGCAGTACTTC; CDR3: CASSSRRQGRSYEQYF
size: few; D: .; J: TRBJ2-3; V: TRBV29-1; DNA: TGCAGCGTTGACAGGGACCCAGATACGCAGTATTTT; CDR3: CSVDRDPDTQYF
size: few; D: .; J: TRBJ2-7; V: TRBV7-2; DNA: TGTGCCAGCAGCTTTCAGGGCTCCTACGAGCAGTACTTC; CDR3: CASSFQGSYEQYF
size: .; D: .; J: TRBJ2-7; V: TRBV7-6; DNA: TGTGCCAGCAGCCCCTGGACGGACTCCTACGAGCAGTACTTC; CDR3: CASSPWTDSYEQYF